One and the same sample provided the 2 T cell receptor beta chains below, sequenced in a study of cytomegalovirus exposure and HLA in healthy donors. 60 Vbeta and 13 Jbeta primers were used in PCR. Profiling relied on immunoSEQ multiplex PCR, and the TCRdb table lists in-frame clones only, not all of them. The repertoire holds about 96,000 clones, with 65% to 75% as singletons. Sequencing was carried out using PBMCs. The receptors come from a woman aged 70-85 years in good health and CMV-seropositive.

Only a few counts were recorded for this clone. The rearrangement links TRBV5-6 to TRBJ2-3, with D possibly being TRBD1 (6 bases). CDR3 length: 18 residues. Germline CDR1 reads SGHDT; CDR2 reads YYEEEE. Trimming cost V 0 bases and J 0 bases, with 17 bases left between them. The CDR3 region is CASSLDYRVFGSTDTQYF. CDR3 DNA: TGTGCCAGCAGCTTGGATTACAGGGTTTTCGGTAGCACAGATACGCAGTATTTT.

This clone turned up a few times. The V call is TRBV6-5, the J call TRBJ2-7; 8 nucleotides align to TRBD2. The V segment lost 0 bases and the J segment 6 bases; nucleotides outside the gene matches: 10. This CDR3 spans 16 amino acids. The germline CDR1 and CDR2 sequences are MNHEY and SVGAGI. Here the CDR3 DNA reads TGTGCCAGCAGTTACTCGACCGGGGGGGCCGCCCGCGAGCAGTACTTC. Translation gives CASSYSTGGAAREQYF.